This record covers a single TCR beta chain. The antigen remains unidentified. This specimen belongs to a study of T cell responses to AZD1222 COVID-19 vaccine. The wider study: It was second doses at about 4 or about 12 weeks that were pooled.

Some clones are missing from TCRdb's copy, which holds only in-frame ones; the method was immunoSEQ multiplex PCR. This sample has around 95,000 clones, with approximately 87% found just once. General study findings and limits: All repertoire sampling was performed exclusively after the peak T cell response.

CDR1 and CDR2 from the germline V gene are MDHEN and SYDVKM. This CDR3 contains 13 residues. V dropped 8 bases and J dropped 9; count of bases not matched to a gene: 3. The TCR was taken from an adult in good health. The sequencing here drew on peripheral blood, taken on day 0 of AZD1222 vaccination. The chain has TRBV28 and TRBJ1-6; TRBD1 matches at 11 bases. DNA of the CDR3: TGTGCCAGCCTTGGGACAGGGGGTTCACCCCTCCACTTT. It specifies CASLGTGGSPLHF.